The rows below give T cell receptor beta chains drawn from one sample of a study of cytomegalovirus exposure and HLA in healthy donors. The table came from immunoSEQ multiplex PCR; TCRdb's copy has only in-frame clones and leaves some out. Among about 150,000 clones listed, 65% to 80% were seen once. The sequenced sample consisted of PBMCs. These receptors all stem from a woman aged 40 to 50 in good health and CMV-seronegative. Each CDR3 is given with its conserved first and last residue.

v_gene,CDR3aa
TRBV11-3,CASSEQGGGTEAFF
TRBV19,CASSERGDTEAFF
TRBV13,CASSRLQGTYGYTF
TRBV5-1,CASSLLPGQLLRGNTIYF
TRBV13,CASSLWRTASYEQYF
TRBV9,CASSLDLGGEAFF
TRBV9,CASSVGDNNQPQHF
TRBV29-1,CSVTTTGGPGNTIYF
TRBV11-1,CASRKQGVEAFF
TRBV5-6,CASSPTGGRGYEQYF
TRBV29-1,CSVEAGGRFEQFF
TRBV7-8,CASSPLGGYGYTF
TRBV19,CASSIDWDRYTEAFF
TRBV6-1,CASSDQLTGIPYGYTF
TRBV5-1,CASSSSGGAYNEQFF
TRBV9,CASSVSPSGAQETQYF
TRBV5-1,CASSLEGQGIVQYF
TRBV27,CASSLQGPYEQYF
TRBV5-1,CASSSTGGVDEKLFF
TRBV28,CASSPPGTGGYEQYF
TRBV19,CASSVQGVDYNEQFF
TRBV25-1,CASSEGASGNLGETQYF
TRBV19,CASSTPSDTGELFF
TRBV10-3,CAVQEPDYGYTF
TRBV6-1,CASSEAGTGRIEAFF
TRBV27,CASSLLMGLQSYNEQFF
TRBV7-2,CASSSRGGHNSPLHF
TRBV5-6,CASSSDRHYEQYF